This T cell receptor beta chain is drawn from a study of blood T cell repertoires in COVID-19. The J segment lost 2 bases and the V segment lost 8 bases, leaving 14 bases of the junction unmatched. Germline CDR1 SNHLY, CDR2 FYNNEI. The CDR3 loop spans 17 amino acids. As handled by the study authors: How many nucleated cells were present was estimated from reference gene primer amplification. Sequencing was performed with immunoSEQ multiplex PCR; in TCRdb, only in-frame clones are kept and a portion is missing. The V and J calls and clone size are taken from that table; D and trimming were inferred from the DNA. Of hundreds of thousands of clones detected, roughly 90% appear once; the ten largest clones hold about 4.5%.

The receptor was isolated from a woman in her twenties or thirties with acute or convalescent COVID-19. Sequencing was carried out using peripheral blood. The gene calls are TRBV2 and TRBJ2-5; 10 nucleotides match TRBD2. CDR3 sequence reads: CASLRRGSGGAQETQYF. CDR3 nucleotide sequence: TGTGCCAGCCTCAGAAGGGGAAGCGGGGGGGCTCAAGAGACCCAGTACTTC.